This entry features one T cell receptor beta chain sequence. No antigen is known for it. In the original analysis: Junction-only immunoSEQ sequences carried no quality scores, so filtering differed. Here immunoSEQ multiplex PCR was the method, and the copy in TCRdb shows in-frame clones only, minus some. V and J calls and clone size follow that table, whereas D and trimming were derived from the DNA. The sample lists about 2,500,000 clones, just over 90% seen once, with around 0.14% in the top ten. The split of CD4+ cells yielded CD45RA+ naive and CD45RA-negative memory subsets. The data are from a study of shared clonotypes between healthy human individuals. Study-wide results and limits: Richness estimates generally favored naive over memory subsets. Sampling covered nothing but blood. Tissue TCR repertoires likely differ from those found in blood.

Germline assignment: CDR1 SGDLS and CDR2 YYNGEE. The CDR3 is 13 amino acids. V was trimmed by 4 bases and J by 0 bases, leaving 7 bases between them. This TCR was sampled from a man aged 18-30 years in good health. The V and J genes are TRBV9 and TRBJ2-5; D is unclear. Sequencing used naive CD4+ T cells sorted from blood. Subset specified: CD45RA+ positively selected. CDR3 coding DNA: TGTGCCAGCAGCCCCTCATACCAAGAGACCCAGTACTTC. This encodes CASSPSYQETQYF.